The rows below give T cell receptor beta chains drawn from one sample of a study of blood T cell repertoires in COVID-19. The method was immunoSEQ multiplex PCR; TCRdb's version includes in-frame clones alone and lacks a portion of them. The sample has around 85,000 clones; 85% to 90% are singletons. Material: peripheral blood. Receptor source: a woman at least 80 years old with active or convalescent COVID-19. The CDR3 runs from the conserved cysteine through the conserved F or W. Each record gives: CDR3 protein, CDR3 DNA, CDR3 length, J gene, V gene, clone size, D gene. D genes are given only for firm matches. Rows give clone size only sometimes, using once, few, many, or a class for an expanded clone.

CASSVATLGELFF | TGTGCCAGCAGCGTAGCGACTCTGGGGGAGCTGTTTTTT | 13 | TRBJ2-2 | TRBV9 | few | -
CASSLLGDINYGYTF | TGCGCCAGCAGCTTGTTAGGGGACATTAACTATGGCTACACCTTC | 15 | TRBJ1-2 | TRBV5-1 | - | -
CASSGGQGQGQPQHF | TGTGCCAGTAGTGGGGGACAGGGACAGGGTCAGCCCCAGCATTTT | 15 | TRBJ1-5 | TRBV19 | - | TRBD1
CASSQSGGEFF | TGTGCCAGCAGTCAGTCGGGAGGGGAGTTCTTC | 11 | TRBJ2-1 | TRBV2 | - | TRBD2
CASSLQGHVNEQFF | TGTGCCAGCAGCTTGCAGGGTCATGTTAATGAGCAGTTCTTC | 14 | TRBJ2-1 | TRBV11-1 | - | -
CASSFQGRGTEAFF | TGCGCCAGCAGCTTTCAGGGGCGGGGGACTGAAGCTTTCTTT | 14 | TRBJ1-1 | TRBV5-1 | - | -
CASSLGLVETQYF | TGTGCCAGTAGTTTGGGACTTGTGGAGACCCAGTACTTC | 13 | TRBJ2-5 | TRBV19 | few | -
CASSLATPGGFGNTIYF | TGTGCCAGCAGCTTAGCGACTCCAGGGGGCTTTGGAAACACCATATATTTT | 17 | TRBJ1-3 | TRBV7-9 | - | TRBD1
CASSQDRASQEQFF | TGTGCCAGCAGCCAAGATAGGGCTAGCCAGGAGCAGTTCTTC | 14 | TRBJ2-1 | TRBV4-2 | - | -
CASRGQALIGANEKLFF | TGTGCCAGCAGGGGACAGGCTCTTATAGGTGCTAATGAAAAACTGTTTTTT | 17 | TRBJ1-4 | TRBV2 | once | TRBD1
CASSIGLATNTGELFF | TGTGCCAGCAGCATAGGACTAGCGACGAACACCGGGGAGCTGTTTTTT | 16 | TRBJ2-2 | TRBV7-2 | - | TRBD2
CASSSGLAGNNEQFF | TGCGCCAGCAGTTCAGGACTAGCGGGGAACAATGAGCAGTTCTTC | 15 | TRBJ2-1 | TRBV5-1 | - | TRBD2
CATSSHSYEQYF | TGTGCCACCAGCAGTCACAGCTACGAGCAGTACTTC | 12 | TRBJ2-7 | TRBV15 | once | -
CASSPFSNSNQPQHF | TGTGCCAGCAGCCCTTTTTCTAATAGCAATCAGCCCCAGCATTTT | 15 | TRBJ1-5 | TRBV7-9 | - | -
CASSLEGNTEAFF | TGTGCCAGCAGCCTAGAGGGGAACACTGAAGCTTTCTTT | 13 | TRBJ1-1 | TRBV5-4 | - | -
CASSPRQGNTIYF | TGTGCCAGCAGCCCTCGACAGGGCAACACCATATATTTT | 13 | TRBJ1-3 | TRBV12-3/TRBV12-4 | - | TRBD1
CASSSPGQGFGTDTQYF | TGTGCCAGCAGCTCCCCGGGACAGGGGTTTGGGACAGATACGCAGTATTTT | 17 | TRBJ2-3 | TRBV7-9 | once | TRBD1
CASKGRGQNTGELFF | TGTGCCAGCAAAGGCAGGGGCCAGAACACCGGGGAGCTGTTTTTT | 15 | TRBJ2-2 | TRBV28 | once | -
CASSLNPGTEAFF | TGTGCCAGCAGCCTAAACCCAGGGACTGAAGCTTTCTTT | 13 | TRBJ1-1 | TRBV12-3/TRBV12-4 | - | -
CASSEEHPDNSPLHF | TGTGCCAGCAGTGAAGAACATCCTGATAATTCACCCCTCCACTTT | 15 | TRBJ1-6 | TRBV2 | - | -
CASSQPGLADEQFF | TGTGCCAGCAGCCAACCGGGACTAGCGGATGAGCAGTTCTTC | 14 | TRBJ2-1 | TRBV14 | - | TRBD2
CASGGQAKGYQETQYF | TGTGCCAGCGGGGGACAGGCCAAGGGATACCAAGAGACCCAGTACTTC | 16 | TRBJ2-5 | TRBV28 | - | TRBD1
CASSPWTSGENYEQYF | TGTGCCAGTAGTCCATGGACTAGCGGTGAAAACTACGAGCAGTACTTC | 16 | TRBJ2-7 | TRBV19 | - | TRBD2
CAITSGTGPNYGYTF | TGTGCCATCACCTCCGGGACAGGGCCTAACTATGGCTACACCTTC | 15 | TRBJ1-2 | TRBV10-3 | - | TRBD1
CASSLASTRLDEQYF | TGTGCCAGCAGTTTAGCGTCGACTAGATTGGACGAGCAGTACTTC | 15 | TRBJ2-7 | TRBV28 | once | -
CAWRLTGKANTGELFF | TGTGCCTGGAGGTTGACAGGGAAAGCGAACACCGGGGAGCTGTTTTTT | 16 | TRBJ2-2 | TRBV30 | - | TRBD1
CASSQGQNYGYTF | TGTGCCAGCAGCCAAGGACAAAACTATGGCTACACCTTC | 13 | TRBJ1-2 | TRBV2 | - | -
CASSIAGGPYNEQFF | TGTGCCAGTAGTATAGCGGGAGGGCCCTACAATGAGCAGTTCTTC | 15 | TRBJ2-1 | TRBV19 | - | TRBD2
CASSYGGGGSPYEQYF | TGTGCCAGCAGTTACGGGGGGGGCGGGAGCCCCTACGAGCAGTACTTC | 16 | TRBJ2-7 | TRBV6-5 | - | -
CASSLVGRGPNQPQHF | TGTGCCAGCAGTCTGGTAGGCAGGGGCCCCAATCAGCCCCAGCATTTT | 16 | TRBJ1-5 | TRBV28 | - | -
CASSSWGLGRGRGSYEQYF | TGTGCCAGCAGTTCTTGGGGGCTCGGTCGAGGAAGGGGCTCCTACGAGCAGTACTTC | 19 | TRBJ2-7 | TRBV28 | - | -
CASSLIGLPNTEAFF | TGCGCCAGCAGCTTGATCGGACTCCCGAACACTGAAGCTTTCTTT | 15 | TRBJ1-1 | TRBV5-1 | - | -
CASSRDRAYEQYF | TGTGCCAGCAGCAGGGACAGGGCCTACGAGCAGTACTTC | 13 | TRBJ2-7 | TRBV7-2 | - | TRBD1
CASRTRMSYGYTF | TGTGCCAGCAGGACACGGATGTCCTATGGCTACACCTTC | 13 | TRBJ1-2 | TRBV6-5 | - | -
CASTLAGSSYEQYF | TGCGCCAGCACCCTAGCGGGGTCCTCCTACGAGCAGTACTTC | 14 | TRBJ2-7 | TRBV5-1 | - | TRBD2
CASSLPTGGVSSYEQYF | TGTGCCAGCAGTTTGCCTACAGGGGGTGTGAGCTCCTACGAGCAGTACTTC | 17 | TRBJ2-7 | TRBV28 | - | TRBD1
CASSYSDRGDSPLHF | TGTGCCAGCAGTTATTCCGATCGCGGGGATTCACCCCTCCACTTT | 15 | TRBJ1-6 | TRBV6-5 | - | -
CASSIRTSSHEQYF | TGTGCCAGTAGTATTAGGACTAGCTCCCACGAGCAGTACTTC | 14 | TRBJ2-7 | TRBV19 | - | TRBD2
CASSLQASASGNTIYF | TGTGCCAGCTCTCTTCAGGCATCGGCCTCTGGAAACACCATATATTTT | 16 | TRBJ1-3 | TRBV7-9 | - | -